The clone carrying this T cell receptor beta chain was recorded only once. This sample is drawn from a study of cytomegalovirus exposure and HLA in healthy donors. The data were produced by immunoSEQ multiplex PCR, yet TCRdb's version contains in-frame clones alone and is incomplete. The sample consists of approximately 270,000 clones, nearly 90% of them appearing once. The source is a woman aged 18-30 years in good health and CMV-seronegative. Sequencing was performed on PBMCs.

The CDR3 here is CASSPPRDHTEAFF. The DNA for the CDR3 is TGTGCCAGCAGCCCTCCCAGGGATCACACTGAAGCTTTCTTT. The V gene is TRBV7-8, the J gene TRBJ1-1; perhaps TRBD1 as D (5 bases). The CDR3 loop spans 14 amino acids. The V end was cut by 5 bases, the J end by 3 bases, with 13 bases between. Germline V gene data show CDR1 as SGHVS and CDR2 as FQNEAQ.